This TCR beta chain was documented in a study of blood T cell repertoires in COVID-19. Authors' analysis steps: How many nucleated cells were present was estimated from reference gene primer amplification. Assay used: immunoSEQ multiplex PCR; TCRdb lists only in-frame clones, some missing. That table furnishes V, J and clone size, whereas the DNA furnished D and trimming. Of 100,000 to 150,000 clones in the sample, approximately 85% were seen once. The ends were cut back, 0 bases at V and 0 bases at J, with 18 bases in the middle. The CDR3 is made up of 19 amino acids. The chain uses TRBV23-1 and TRBJ2-1; tentatively, D is TRBD1 (6 bases). TRBV23-1 qualifies as an ORF whose function is uncertain. Source material: peripheral blood. The TCR originated in an elderly man with active or convalescent COVID-19. The CDR3 sequence: CASSQSPSRGPFSYNEQFF. The CDR3 DNA is TGCGCCAGCAGTCAATCACCTTCCAGGGGCCCCTTCTCCTACAATGAGCAGTTCTTC.